The 26 T cell receptor beta chains listed next were all sequenced from one sample in a study of Graves' ophthalmopathy and Graves' hyperthyroidism. Using RNA transcripts, the TCR beta CDR3 regions were amplified. The first round was an RT-PCR with HTBI primers, and the second round was a multiplex PCR. TCRdb reprocessed the multiplex PCR reads via MiXCR and lists one record per CDR3 protein. This table has 200,000 to 250,000 distinct CDR3 sequences, approximately 21% appearing once. What was sequenced was peripheral blood. These receptor sequences come from a woman aged 50 to 60 with Graves' ophthalmopathy.

The chain couples TRBV3-1 to TRBJ2-7; D tentatively fits TRBD1 or TRBD2 (5 bases each). V lost 6 bases, J lost 5 bases, and 20 bases lay in between. CDR3 length: 15 amino acids. Germline CDR1 LGHDT, CDR2 YNNKEL (reference sequence). The CDR3 coding sequence is TGTGCCAGCAGGGGGACGGGCACACCTGGAGACGAGCAGTACTTC. This codes for CASRGTGTPGDEQYF.

This clonotype was recorded at least ten times. V gene TRBV13 combines with J gene TRBJ2-7, with D possibly matching TRBD2 (5 bases). The CDR3 is made up of 14 amino acids. Germline CDR1 is PRHDT and CDR2 is FYEKMQ (reference sequence). Trimming pared 4 bases from V and 2 bases from J, leaving 12 bases between. The CDR3 spells CASSSGLSAYEQYF. CDR3 nucleotide sequence: TGTGCCAGCAGCTCCGGACTCTCCGCCTACGAGCAGTACTTC.

This clonotype was counted many times. The chain has TRBV7-3 and TRBJ2-7; TRBD2 matches 11 bases. Germline-derived CDR1 and CDR2 are SGHTA and FQGTGA. Trimming cost V 5 bases and J 6 bases; bases outside gene matches: 9. CDR3 length: 15 residues. Here the CDR3 reads CASSPTSGSGVEQYF. The CDR3 DNA reads TGTGCCAGCAGCCCAACTAGCGGGAGTGGGGTCGAGCAGTACTTC.

This clonotype was seen ten or more times. The chain uses TRBV30 and TRBJ1-1; D unclear. The CDR3 has 13 residues. V dropped 0 bases and J dropped 10 bases, with 15 bases sitting between them. Per germline, CDR1 GTSNPN and CDR2 SVGIG (reference sequence). This CDR3 is CAWSVHPPRGAFF. The CDR3 DNA sequence: TGTGCCTGGAGTGTACACCCTCCTCGGGGAGCTTTCTTT. Using reference TRBV30 and TRBJ1-1 for the parts outside the CDR3, the full variable domain is SQTIHQWPATLVQPVGSPLSLECTVEGTSNPNLYWYRQAAGRGLQLLFYSVGIGQISSEVPQNLSASRPQDRQFILSSKKLLLSDSGFYLCAWSVHPPRGAFFGQGTRLTVV.

This clonotype was observed many times. The V and J genes are TRBV20-1 and TRBJ2-7; 11 positions match TRBD2. CDR1 is DFQATT and CDR2 is SNEGSKA in the germline V gene (reference sequence). This CDR3 has 15 amino acids. V trimming: 5 bases; J trimming: 12 bases; junction bases outside the gene matches: 18. CDR3 in DNA: TGCAGTGCTGGACAATTAGCGGGAGGGACGACAAGTCCGTACTTC. As protein: CSAGQLAGGTTSPYF.

This clonotype was observed at least ten times. The chain uses TRBV20-1 and TRBJ2-1; 11 nucleotides align to TRBD2. The V and J ends lost 1 base and 4 bases, in that order; junction bases with no gene match: 3. Per the germline V gene, CDR1 is DFQATT and CDR2 is SNEGSKA (reference sequence). The CDR3 spans 15 residues. This CDR3 is CSARGGTSGYNEQFF. CDR3 DNA sequence: TGCAGTGCTAGAGGGGGGACTAGCGGTTACAATGAGCAGTTCTTC.

The CDR3 protein is CASSEQGRDEQYF. DNA for the CDR3: TGTGCCAGCAGTGAACAGGGGCGCGACGAGCAGTACTTC. The rearrangement links TRBV2 to TRBJ2-7; possibly TRBD1 for D (6 bases). Trimming stripped 2 bases from V and 5 bases from J, with 10 bases between. Per the germline V gene, CDR1 is SNHLY and CDR2 is FYNNEI. The length of the CDR3 is 13 residues.

This clonotype was recorded many times. V gene TRBV20-1 combines with J gene TRBJ2-2; either TRBD1 or TRBD2 may supply D (5 bases each). This CDR3 is 14 amino acids long. Trimming took 7 bases from V and 0 from J, leaving 12 bases between them. Germline CDR1 DFQATT, CDR2 SNEGSKA (reference sequence). The CDR3 bases are TGCAGTGTCTGGGACCTCACGAACACCGGGGAGCTGTTTTTT. Encoded protein: CSVWDLTNTGELFF.

This clonotype was counted ten times or more. The chain couples TRBV7-2 to TRBJ2-7; D remains ambiguous. Deletions cut 0 bases from V and 1 base from J, with 10 bases between. Germline V CDR1 and CDR2: SGHTA, FQGNSA. The CDR3 covers 15 residues. CDR3 nucleotide sequence: TGTGCCAGCAGCTTAGCGCCGGGTCGGTCCTACGAGCAGTACTTC. This codes for CASSLAPGRSYEQYF.

This clonotype showed up many times. V and J are TRBV6-1 and TRBJ2-7, with 8 bases aligning to TRBD2. CDR3 length: 14 amino acids. V lost 5 bases to trimming and J lost 2 bases; unmatched junction nucleotides: 5. Germline CDR1 MNHNS, CDR2 SASEGT. The CDR3 nucleotides are TGTGCCAGCAGTATGCGGGAGGCTACCTACGAGCAGTACTTC. This translates into CASSMREATYEQYF.

This clonotype occurred many times. The chain couples TRBV28 to TRBJ1-6; D is possibly TRBD1 (5 bases). CDR1 MDHEN and CDR2 SYDVKM come from the germline V gene. V lost 6 bases, J lost 4 bases, and 10 bases lay in between. The CDR3 spans 14 residues. CDR3 loop: CASRGGLYNSPLHF. The CDR3 DNA is TGTGCCAGCAGGGGGGGACTGTATAATTCACCCCTCCACTTT.

This clonotype occurred many times. The chain couples TRBV5-1 to TRBJ2-7; D is perhaps TRBD1 or TRBD2 (5 bases each). The CDR3 is 13 amino acids. Germline V CDR1 and CDR2: SGHRS, YFSETQ. Trimming took off 3 bases at V and 2 bases at J, with 9 bases between the two ends. CDR3 nucleotides: TGCGCCAGCAGCTGGGACGCCACCTACGAGCAGTACTTC. It is translated as CASSWDATYEQYF.

The chain has TRBV24-1 and TRBJ2-5; 8 nucleotides match TRBD1. Germline V gives CDR1 KGHDR, CDR2 SFDVKD. This CDR3 has 16 residues. V dropped 7 bases and J dropped 2; count of bases not matched to a gene: 11. CDR3 protein: CATSSPPGQGQETQYF. As DNA, the CDR3 is TGTGCCACCAGCAGTCCCCCTGGACAGGGACAAGAGACCCAGTACTTC.

This clonotype appeared many times. The chain couples TRBV20-1 to TRBJ2-5; 10 bases agree with TRBD2. Trimming took 1 base from V and 2 from J; bases not matched to a gene: 7. The CDR3 sequence is 16 residues long. Germline-derived CDR1 and CDR2 are DFQATT and SNEGSKA (reference sequence). The CDR3 DNA is TGCAGTGCTAGAGGGGCAGCGGGAGGGCGGCAAGAGACCCAGTACTTC. As protein: CSARGAAGGRQETQYF.

This clonotype was recorded many times. J is TRBJ1-3 and V is TRBV12-3 or TRBV12-4, with D uncertain. This CDR3 has 16 residues. V lost 5 bases, J lost 0 bases, and 14 bases lay in between. CDR3 sequence reads: CASSPSGSTSGNTIYF. DNA for the CDR3: TGTGCCAGCAGTCCTTCCGGGTCAACCTCTGGAAACACCATATATTTT.

The CDR3 here is CASRRQGAHETQYF. The CDR3 coding sequence is TGTGCCAGCAGGAGACAGGGGGCGCATGAGACCCAGTACTTC. V gene TRBV12-3 or TRBV12-4 combines with J gene TRBJ2-5; 10 bases fit TRBD1. The length of the CDR3 is 14 residues. V was pared by 6 bases and J by 5 bases, with 6 bases of the junction left unmatched.

The J gene is TRBJ2-5, the V gene TRBV12-3 or TRBV12-4; D perhaps matches TRBD2 (5 bases). CDR3 length: 12 amino acids. V was pared by 5 bases and J by 7 bases, with 11 bases between. This chain's CDR3 is CASSQPRVTQYF. DNA of the CDR3: TGTGCCAGCAGTCAGCCGAGGGTGACCCAGTACTTC.

There are many counts of this clonotype. The chain links TRBV20-1 to TRBJ2-5, with D perhaps given as TRBD1 or TRBD2 (7 bases each). Germline-derived CDR1 and CDR2 are DFQATT and SNEGSKA (reference sequence). Trimming took off 5 bases at V and 7 bases at J, with 17 bases between the two ends. The CDR3 loop spans 13 amino acids. CDR3 DNA: TGCAGTGCTGGGATCGACAGGGAGGGGACCCAGTACTTC. Translation: CSAGIDREGTQYF.

This clonotype was counted at least ten times. The CDR3 loop reads CASSLWVVGDEAFF. CDR3 coding DNA: TGTGCCAGCAGCTTATGGGTGGTCGGGGATGAAGCTTTCTTT. V and J are TRBV7-2 and TRBJ1-1; D uncertain. V shed 2 bases and J shed 7 bases, with 14 bases lying between them. The CDR3 extends over 14 amino acids. Per the germline V gene, CDR1 is SGHTA and CDR2 is FQGNSA. Complete variable domain (other parts from reference TRBV7-2 and TRBJ1-1): GAGVSQSPSNKVTEKGKDVELRCDPISGHTALYWYRQSLGQGLEFLIYFQGNSAPDKSGLPSDRFSAERTGGSVSTLTIQRTQQEDSAVYLCASSLWVVGDEAFFGQGTRLTVV.

This sequence joins TRBV6-5 and TRBJ2-7; 7 nucleotides align to TRBD2. The V gene's germline CDR1 is MNHEY and CDR2 SVGAGI. V lost 4 bases and J lost 2; bases outside the gene matches: 11. CDR3 length: 16 residues. CDR3 sequence: CASSSLYGEGTYEQYF. The CDR3 nucleotides read TGTGCCAGCAGTTCCCTGTATGGGGAGGGGACCTACGAGCAGTACTTC.

There are many counts of this clonotype. The genes are TRBV6-1 and TRBJ1-6, with a tentative D call TRBD1 (6 bases). Germline values: CDR1 MNHNS, CDR2 SASEGT. The CDR3 loop spans 14 amino acids. Trimming removed 1 base from V and 10 bases from J, with 11 bases in between. The CDR3 reads CASSEVGGASPLHF. DNA for the CDR3: TGTGCCAGCAGTGAAGTGGGGGGGGCGTCACCCCTCCACTTT.

The chain combines TRBV12-3 or TRBV12-4 with TRBJ2-7; 11 bases line up with TRBD2. V dropped 6 bases and J dropped 12; count of bases not matched to a gene: 7. CDR3 size: 12 residues. The CDR3 is CASRSTSGSAYF. CDR3 DNA: TGTGCCAGCAGATCCACTAGCGGGAGTGCGTACTTC.

There are many counts of this clonotype. The V and J genes are TRBV12-5 and TRBJ2-5; no clear D. V was pared by 1 base and J by 5 bases, with 14 bases between. Germline-derived CDR1 and CDR2 are LGHNT and FRNRAP. This CDR3 is 15 amino acids long. The chain's CDR3 is CASGLGPPVSETQYF. CDR3 bases: TGTGCTAGTGGTTTGGGACCTCCGGTTTCGGAGACCCAGTACTTC.

This clonotype was counted at least ten times. The chain has TRBV19 and TRBJ1-1; D not certain. CDR1 and CDR2 (germline): LNHDA, SQIVND (reference sequence). This CDR3 is built from 8 residues. The CDR3 nucleotides read TGTGGCGGCACTGAAGCTTTCTTT. Translating it yields CGGTEAFF.

As concerns this clonotype: A much larger clone lies a single base off, so this may be a read error. The CDR3 DNA is TGTGTCAGCAGCCAAGACGGGGGGACCTACTACGAGCAGTACTTC. This gives the protein CVSSQDGGTYYEQYF. The chain employs TRBV14 and TRBJ2-7; TRBD2 matches at 7 bases. The CDR3 contains 15 residues. Germline assignment: CDR1 SGHDN and CDR2 FVKESK. The whole variable domain, remainder taken from reference TRBV14 and TRBJ2-7, is EAGVTQFPSHSVIEKGQTVTLRCDPISGHDNLYWYRRVMGKEIKFLLHFVKESKQDESGMPNNRFLAERTGGTYSTLKVQPAELEDSGVYFCVSSQDGGTYYEQYFGPGTRLTVT.

This clonotype was seen repeatedly, ten times or more. The CDR3 reads CASSYGTRNVLTF. CDR3 nucleotide sequence: TGTGCCAGCAGTTACGGGACAAGGAACGTCCTGACTTTC. The chain recombines TRBV6-2 or TRBV6-3 with TRBJ2-6, with D perhaps TRBD1 (6 bases). Trimming removed 2 bases from V and 10 bases from J, with 9 bases in between. The CDR3 contains 13 residues. CDR1 is MNHEY and CDR2 is SVGEGT in the germline V gene.